Each of the 2 T cell receptor beta chains below was sequenced from the same sample in a study of CD8 T cells in Susac syndrome. A quantity of about 0.5 to 1 ug RNA underwent reverse transcription using random hexamers. One entry per CDR3 protein results from TCRdb running MiXCR on the immunoSEQ multiplex PCR reads. This table has 150,000 to 200,000 distinct CDR3 sequences, approximately 94% appearing once. Source material: CD4+ T cells from PBMCs. The receptors derive from a human donor with multiple sclerosis.

The chain couples TRBV12-3 or TRBV12-4 to TRBJ2-7; D call uncertain. The V end was cut by 3 bases, the J end by 7 bases, with 10 bases between. The CDR3 is made up of 12 amino acids. The CDR3 coding sequence is TGTGCCAGCAGTTTGGGCTGGAAGGAGCAGTACTTC. Translated: CASSLGWKEQYF.

The chain joins TRBV29-1 to TRBJ2-7, with 7 bases that match TRBD1. CDR1 and CDR2 (germline): SQVTM, ANQGSEA. J lost 7 bases, V lost 5 bases, and 14 bases had no gene match. The CDR3 contains 14 residues. CDR3 sequence: CSVRPDRASGEQYF. Written as DNA, the CDR3 is TGCAGCGTTAGACCTGACAGGGCGAGTGGAGAGCAGTACTTC.